The source of this T cell receptor (beta chain) is a study of shared clonotypes between healthy human individuals. Cells designated naive CD8 were CD45RO-negative and were positively selected for CCR7, with terminally differentiated effector memory CD45RA+ cells excluded. Clones were read by immunoSEQ multiplex PCR, and TCRdb kept only the in-frame ones, dropping some. The table lists over 750,000 clones, about 96% of them singletons. Sequencing was done on a sample of naive CD8+ T cells sorted from blood. This clonotype was obtained from a man aged 25-45 years in good health.

In DNA, the CDR3 is TGCGCCAGCAGCACCCGAGAAACAAGCACAGATACGCAGTATTTT. Translating gives CASSTRETSTDTQYF. The genes are TRBV4-1 and TRBJ2-3; no firm D call. V lost 5 bases and J 0 bases, leaving 12 bases between the germline ends. CDR1 and CDR2 (germline): MGHRA, YSYEKL. CDR3 length: 15 residues.